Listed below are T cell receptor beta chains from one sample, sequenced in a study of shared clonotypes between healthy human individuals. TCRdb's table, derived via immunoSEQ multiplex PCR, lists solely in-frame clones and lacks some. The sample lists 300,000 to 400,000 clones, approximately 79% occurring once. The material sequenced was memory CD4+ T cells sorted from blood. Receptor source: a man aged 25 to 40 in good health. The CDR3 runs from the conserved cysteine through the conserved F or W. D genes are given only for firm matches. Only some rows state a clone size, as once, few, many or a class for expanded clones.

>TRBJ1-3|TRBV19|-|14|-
CASKGAGAGNTIYF
TGTGCCAGTAAGGGAGCTGGAGCTGGAAACACCATATATTTT
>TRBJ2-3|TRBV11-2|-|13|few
CASSSGRWDTQYF
TGTGCCAGCAGCTCCGGAAGGTGGGATACGCAGTATTTT
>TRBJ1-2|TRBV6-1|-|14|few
CASRPGPEHPGYTF
TGTGCCAGCAGACCCGGGCCCGAGCATCCTGGCTACACCTTC
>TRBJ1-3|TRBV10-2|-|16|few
CASSTIQTLSGNTIYF
TGCGCCAGCAGTACTATCCAGACCCTCTCTGGAAACACCATATATTTT
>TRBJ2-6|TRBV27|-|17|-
CASSLEGGSSGANVLTF
TGTGCCAGCAGTTTAGAGGGGGGATCCTCTGGGGCCAACGTCCTGACTTTC
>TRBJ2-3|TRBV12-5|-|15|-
CASGNSRDSTDTQYF
TGTGCTAGTGGTAATTCCCGGGACAGCACAGATACGCAGTATTTT
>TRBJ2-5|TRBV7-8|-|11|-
CASSAEETQYF
TGTGCCAGCAGCGCCGAAGAGACCCAGTACTTC
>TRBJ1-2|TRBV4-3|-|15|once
CASSQDIQNVYGYTF
TGCGCCAGCAGCCAAGATATCCAGAATGTCTATGGCTACACCTTC
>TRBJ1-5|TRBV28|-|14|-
CASSSPGLGQPQHF
TGTGCCAGCAGTTCTCCAGGGCTGGGTCAGCCCCAGCATTTT
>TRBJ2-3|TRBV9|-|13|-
CASSVDWLATQYF
TGTGCCAGCAGCGTAGATTGGTTGGCGACGCAGTATTTT
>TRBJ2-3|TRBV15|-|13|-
CATSRDFFHTQYF
TGTGCCACCAGCAGAGATTTTTTCCATACGCAGTATTTT
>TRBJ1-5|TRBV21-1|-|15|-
CASLTALTENQPQHF
TGTGCCAGTTTGACAGCCCTCACAGAGAATCAGCCCCAGCATTTT
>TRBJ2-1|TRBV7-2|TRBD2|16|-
CASSLGGLAGVREQFF
TGTGCCAGCAGCTTAGGGGGACTAGCGGGAGTTCGTGAGCAGTTCTTC
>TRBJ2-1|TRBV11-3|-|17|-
CASSSFTGAGVNNEQFF
TGTGCCAGCAGCTCCTTCACCGGGGCAGGGGTCAACAATGAGCAGTTCTTC
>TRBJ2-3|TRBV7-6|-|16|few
CASSRALAGQGDTQYF
TGTGCCAGCAGTAGAGCACTAGCGGGACAGGGAGATACGCAGTATTTT
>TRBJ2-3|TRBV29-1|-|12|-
CSANTGVDTQYF
TGCAGCGCTAACACCGGCGTCGATACGCAGTATTTT
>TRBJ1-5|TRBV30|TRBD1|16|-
CAWMKKPGQGNQPQHF
TGTGCCTGGATGAAAAAGCCGGGACAGGGAAATCAGCCCCAGCATTTT
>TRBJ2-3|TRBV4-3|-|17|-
CASSQEWQDSFPDTQYF
TGCGCCAGCAGCCAAGAATGGCAGGACTCTTTCCCAGATACGCAGTATTTT
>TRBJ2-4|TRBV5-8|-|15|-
CASSLEGTSGNIQYF
TGTGCCAGCAGCTTGGAAGGGACATCGGGAAACATTCAGTACTTC
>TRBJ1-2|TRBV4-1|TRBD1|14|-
CASSRQDRPSGYTF
TGCGCCAGCAGCCGGCAGGACAGGCCCAGTGGCTACACCTTC
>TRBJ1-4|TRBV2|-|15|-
CASSERGPGNEKLFF
TGTGCCAGCAGTGAACGGGGCCCCGGTAATGAAAAACTGTTTTTT
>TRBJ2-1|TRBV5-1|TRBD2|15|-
CASSEGTSGNNEQFF
TGCGCCAGCAGCGAGGGGACTAGCGGTAACAATGAGCAGTTCTTC
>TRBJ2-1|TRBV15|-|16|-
CATSRGSGSAYNEQFF
TGTGCCACCAGCAGAGGGTCCGGGAGCGCGTACAATGAGCAGTTCTTC
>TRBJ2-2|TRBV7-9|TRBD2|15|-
CASRPVSGRTGELFF
TGTGCCAGCAGGCCTGTTAGCGGGAGAACCGGGGAGCTGTTTTTT
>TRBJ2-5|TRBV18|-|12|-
CASSPVQETQYF
TGTGCCAGCTCACCGGTCCAAGAGACCCAGTACTTC
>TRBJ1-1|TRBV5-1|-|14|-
CASRDRVAYTEAFF
TGCGCCAGCAGAGACCGGGTAGCTTACACTGAAGCTTTCTTT
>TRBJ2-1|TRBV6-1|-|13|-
CASRSLGSGEQFF
TGTGCCAGCAGGTCGTTGGGCAGTGGTGAGCAGTTCTTC
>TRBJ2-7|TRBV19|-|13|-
CASSIGAGAEQYF
TGTGCCAGTAGTATAGGAGCAGGGGCCGAGCAGTACTTC
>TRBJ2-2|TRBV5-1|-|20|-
CASSLVEELSVKINTGELFF
TGCGCCAGCAGCTTGGTAGAGGAATTGAGTGTTAAGATAAACACCGGGGAGCTGTTTTTT
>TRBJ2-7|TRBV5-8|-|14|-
CASSLVALSYEQYF
TGTGCCAGCAGCTTGGTCGCCCTCTCCTACGAGCAGTACTTC
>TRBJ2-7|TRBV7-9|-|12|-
CASSPLQYEQYF
TGTGCCAGCAGCCCGCTACAATACGAGCAGTACTTC
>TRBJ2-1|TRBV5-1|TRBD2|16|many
CASRTSGTSGFNEQFF
TGCGCCAGCAGGACATCCGGGACTAGCGGGTTTAATGAGCAGTTCTTC
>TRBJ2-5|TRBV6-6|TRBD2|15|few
CASSSLAGGLGTQYF
TGTGCCAGCAGTTCACTAGCGGGAGGGCTCGGGACCCAGTACTTC
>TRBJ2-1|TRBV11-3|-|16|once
CASSLDGSLSYNEQFF
TGTGCCAGCAGCCTCGACGGGAGCCTATCCTACAATGAGCAGTTCTTC
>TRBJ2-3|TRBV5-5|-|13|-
CASSFSQTDTQYF
TGTGCCAGCAGCTTCAGTCAGACAGATACGCAGTATTTT
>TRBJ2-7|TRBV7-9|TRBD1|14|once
CASSPTGVGYEQYF
TGTGCCAGCAGCCCTACAGGGGTGGGCTACGAGCAGTACTTC
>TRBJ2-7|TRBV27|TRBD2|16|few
CASSPYQAGVPYEQYF
TGTGCCAGCAGTCCATATCAAGCGGGAGTACCCTACGAGCAGTACTTC
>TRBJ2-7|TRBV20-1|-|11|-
CSATHKKEKYF
TGCAGTGCTACACATAAGAAGGAGAAGTACTTC
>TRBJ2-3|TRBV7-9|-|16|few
CASSSLRDSGADTQYF
TGTGCCAGCAGCTCCCTGAGGGACTCCGGGGCAGATACGCAGTATTTT
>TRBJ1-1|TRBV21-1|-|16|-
CASSRKQGFGDTEAFF
TGTGCCAGCAGCAGAAAACAGGGTTTCGGGGACACTGAAGCTTTCTTT
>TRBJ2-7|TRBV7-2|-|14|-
CASSLAGVEGEQYF
TGTGCCAGCAGCTTAGCCGGGGTAGAGGGCGAGCAGTACTTC
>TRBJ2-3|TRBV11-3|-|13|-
CASSLVGPDTQYF
TGTGCCAGCAGCTTGGTGGGACCAGATACGCAGTATTTT
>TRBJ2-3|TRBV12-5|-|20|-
CASGHGPGHEGFRGTDTQYF
TGTGCTAGTGGCCACGGACCGGGACACGAAGGGTTTCGTGGCACAGATACGCAGTATTTT
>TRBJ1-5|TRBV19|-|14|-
CASSTGTGNQPQHF
TGTGCCAGTAGTACCGGGACGGGGAATCAGCCCCAGCATTTT
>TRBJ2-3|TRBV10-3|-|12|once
CAIRGSTDTQYF
TGTGCCATCAGAGGTAGCACAGATACGCAGTATTTT
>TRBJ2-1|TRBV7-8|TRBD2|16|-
CASSPTASGDVGGQFF
TGTGCCAGCAGCCCTACGGCTAGCGGAGACGTCGGGGGGCAGTTCTTC
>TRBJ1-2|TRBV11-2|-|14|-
CASSSPRRPYGYTF
TGTGCCAGCAGCTCCCCAAGGAGGCCTTATGGCTACACCTTC
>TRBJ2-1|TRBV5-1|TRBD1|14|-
CASSPGDRYNEQFF
TGCGCCAGCAGCCCGGGGGACAGGTACAATGAGCAGTTCTTC
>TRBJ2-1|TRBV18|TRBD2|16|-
CASSPVASGRNNGQFF
TGTGCCAGCTCACCAGTCGCTAGCGGGAGGAACAATGGGCAGTTCTTC
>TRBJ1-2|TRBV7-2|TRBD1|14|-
CASSLQTGGFGYTF
TGTGCCAGCAGCTTACAAACAGGGGGCTTTGGCTACACCTTC
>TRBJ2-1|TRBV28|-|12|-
CASSLLVDRQFF
TGTGCCAGCAGTTTATTGGTAGACAGACAGTTCTTC
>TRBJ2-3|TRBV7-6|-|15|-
CASSPGTANTDTQYF
TGTGCCAGCAGCCCCGGGACTGCAAACACAGATACGCAGTATTTT